Below are 21 T cell receptor beta chains sequenced from a single sample in a study of CD8 T cells in ankylosing spondylitis (dated by TCRdb to 2016 to 2017). The method behind the library was 5' RACE. TCRdb lists the instrument as Illumina HiSeq 2500. TCRdb reran the public reads through fastp at Q25 and MiXCR, keeping productive beta chains. Records with the same CDR3 protein are collapsed into one entry carrying the most frequent genes and DNA. The sample table records 40,000 to 50,000 distinct CDR3 sequences; more than 3% of these occur just once. Approximately 4% of the sample belongs to the ten largest clones. Material: blood, either unsorted or a sorted T cell fraction (not recorded which). Receptors were obtained from a female donor with ankylosing spondylitis or in good health (not recorded which).

This clonotype was detected many times. This rearrangement joins TRBV9 to TRBJ2-5, with D perhaps given as TRBD1 or TRBD2 (6 bases each). The germline V gene has CDR1 SGDLS and CDR2 YYNGEE. The CDR3 spans 15 residues. Trimming took 3 bases from V and 5 from J, leaving 17 bases between them. The CDR3, as DNA: TGTGCCAGCAGCGCCCCTGCCGGGGGCGCTGAGACCCAGTACTTC. It codes for CASSAPAGGAETQYF.

This clonotype was observed at least ten times. The chain's CDR3 is CASSTYRDSYEQYF. In nucleotides, the CDR3 is TGTGCCAGCAGCACCTACCGGGACAGCTACGAGCAGTACTTC. This rearrangement joins TRBV9 to TRBJ2-7; 7 bases map to TRBD1. The ends lost 4 bases at V and 3 bases at J; junction bases unmatched: 7. This CDR3 comprises 14 residues. Per the germline V gene, CDR1 is SGDLS and CDR2 is YYNGEE.

This clonotype was found many times. The CDR3 DNA sequence: TGTGCCAGCAGCTCAAACAGGGTCCCTAATGAAAAACTGTTTTTT. As protein: CASSSNRVPNEKLFF. The chain employs TRBV9 and TRBJ1-4; the D gene is possibly TRBD1 (6 bases). Germline V gene lookup returns CDR1 SGDLS and CDR2 YYNGEE. The V and J ends lost 4 bases and 3 bases respectively, with 13 bases between them. The CDR3 is 15 residues long.

This clonotype was counted many times. V is TRBV9 and J is TRBJ1-2; no clear D. Trimming pared 0 bases from V and 6 bases from J, leaving 6 bases between. The CDR3 covers 12 residues. The germline V gene has CDR1 SGDLS and CDR2 YYNGEE. CDR3: CASSVGPNGYTF. CDR3 sequence (DNA): TGTGCCAGCAGCGTAGGACCGAATGGCTACACCTTC.

This clonotype was observed many times. V and J are TRBV9 and TRBJ1-1; TRBD1 agrees at 7 bases. The CDR3 loop spans 14 amino acids. Per germline, CDR1 SGDLS and CDR2 YYNGEE. V shed 4 bases and J 5 bases; nucleotides not matched to a gene: 8. The CDR3 region is CASSLGQGGTEAFF. The CDR3 bases are TGTGCCAGCAGCCTCGGGCAGGGGGGGACTGAAGCTTTCTTT.

This clonotype was counted at least ten times. The V gene is TRBV9, the J gene TRBJ2-7; D is uncertain. Between the trimmed V and J ends, which lost 0 bases and 3 bases, there was a span of 7 bases. This CDR3 is built from 13 residues. Germline V gene data show CDR1 as SGDLS and CDR2 as YYNGEE. The CDR3 bases are TGTGCCAGCAGCGTAGATCCGGGCTACGAGCAGTACTTC. Its protein product is CASSVDPGYEQYF.

This clonotype occurred many times. The rearrangement joins TRBV9 to TRBJ1-6, with no clear D. The CDR3 is 16 amino acids. The germline V gene encodes CDR1 SGDLS and CDR2 YYNGEE. With 0 bases removed from V and 6 bases from J, the gap between germline ends came to 13 bases. CDR3 sequence reads: CASSVVSTPGNSPLHF. Written as DNA, the CDR3 is TGTGCCAGCAGCGTAGTATCAACACCGGGTAATTCACCCCTCCACTTT.

This rearrangement joins TRBV9 to TRBJ2-5; D gene unclear. Germline lookup yields CDR1 SGDLS and CDR2 YYNGEE. V shed 0 bases and J shed 3 bases, with 9 bases lying between them. The CDR3 loop spans 14 amino acids. For the CDR3, the DNA is TGTGCCAGCAGCGTAGACCACGGAAAAGAGACCCAGTACTTC. Protein: CASSVDHGKETQYF.

This clonotype was detected many times. DNA for the CDR3: TGTGCCAGCAGCACCCAGGACAGGGTTGGCGGAAACACCATATATTTT. Translation: CASSTQDRVGGNTIYF. The rearrangement joins TRBV9 to TRBJ1-3; 8 nucleotides agree with TRBD1. The CDR3 runs to 16 residues. After removal of 4 bases from V and 4 bases from J, the junction contained 10 bases not matched to a gene. Germline CDR1 is SGDLS and CDR2 is YYNGEE.

Ten or more counts support this clonotype. The chain employs TRBV9 and TRBJ2-3; 9 bases map to TRBD2. Per germline, CDR1 SGDLS and CDR2 YYNGEE. The CDR3 consists of 15 residues. Germline trimming cut 3 bases from V and 4 bases from J; bases unmatched to any gene: 6. CDR3 bases: TGTGCCAGCAGCGCCGCGGGGGGGCAGGCAGATACGCAGTATTTT. Its protein product is CASSAAGGQADTQYF. The variable domain in full, completed from reference TRBV9 and TRBJ2-3, reads DSGVTQTPKHLITATGQRVTLRCSPRSGDLSVYWYQQSLDQGLQFLIQYYNGEERAKGNILERFSAQQFPDLHSELNLSSLELGDSALYFCASSAAGGQADTQYFGPGTRLTVL.

This clonotype was found many times. This chain uses TRBV9 with TRBJ2-7; possibly TRBD1 or TRBD2 for D (6 bases each). Per germline, CDR1 SGDLS and CDR2 YYNGEE. Trimming stripped 4 bases from V and 6 bases from J, with 14 bases between. The CDR3 length is 13 residues. For the CDR3, the DNA is TGTGCCAGCAGCCCATCGGGGGCAGGCGAGCAGTACTTC. Translating it yields CASSPSGAGEQYF.

This clonotype has at least ten counts. The chain is built from TRBV9 and TRBJ2-3; unclear D gene. The V end lost 0 bases, the J end lost 9 bases, and 11 bases lay between the germline ends. The CDR3 is 13 amino acids. From germline, CDR1 is SGDLS and CDR2 YYNGEE. In nucleotides, the CDR3 is TGTGCCAGCAGCGTAGGACGTGTAGGGACGCAGTATTTT. Translation: CASSVGRVGTQYF.

This clonotype has at least ten counts. V usage is TRBV9 and J usage is TRBJ1-5; D gene ambiguous. The CDR3 extends over 15 amino acids. Germline lookup yields CDR1 SGDLS and CDR2 YYNGEE. Trimming shortened V by 0 bases and J by 0 bases, and 7 bases separated the two germline ends. The CDR3 nucleotides read TGTGCCAGCAGCGTAGACGGAGATAGCAATCAGCCCCAGCATTTT. Protein product: CASSVDGDSNQPQHF.

This clonotype has a count of ten or more. This chain uses TRBV9 with TRBJ2-3, with 8 bases fitting TRBD1. The J segment lost 2 bases and the V segment lost 0 bases, leaving 5 bases of the junction unmatched. Germline CDR1 is SGDLS and CDR2 is YYNGEE. The CDR3 has 16 residues. Written as DNA, the CDR3 is TGTGCCAGCAGCGTAGCAGGGGGCGCCTACACAGATACGCAGTATTTT. This gives the protein CASSVAGGAYTDTQYF.

Turning to this clonotype: This may come from a read error, since a much larger clone is one base off. The chain employs TRBV9 and TRBJ2-2; D unclear. Germline assignment: CDR1 SGDLS and CDR2 YYNGEE. There are 15 residues in the CDR3. The CDR3 loop reads CASSVAVSVTGQLFF. The DNA of the CDR3 is TGTGCCAGCAGCGTAGCGGTATCGGTCACCGGGCAGCTGTTTTTT.

In this sample, this clonotype turned up many times. The rearrangement joins TRBV9 to TRBJ1-3; D gene uncertain. Trimming took 0 bases from V and 0 from J, leaving 7 bases between them. The CDR3 totals 15 residues. Germline loops: CDR1 SGDLS, CDR2 YYNGEE. The CDR3 is CASSVDASSGNTIYF. CDR3 nucleotides: TGTGCCAGCAGCGTAGATGCGAGCTCTGGAAACACCATATATTTT.

The table lists this clonotype with many counts. The chain uses TRBV9 and TRBJ2-2, with 9 bases that match TRBD2. The CDR3 has 16 amino acids. Germline CDR1 is SGDLS and CDR2 is YYNGEE. After removal of 1 base from V and 6 bases from J, the junction contained 7 bases not matched to a gene. The CDR3: CASSVSAGGMAGELFF. In DNA form, the CDR3 reads TGTGCCAGCAGCGTATCAGCGGGGGGCATGGCCGGGGAGCTGTTTTTT.

Many counts were recorded for this clonotype. The chain recombines TRBV12-3 or TRBV12-4 with TRBJ1-6, with 8 bases fitting TRBD1. Unmatched junction bases numbered 5, after V lost 3 bases and J lost 7 bases. CDR3 length: 15 residues. The CDR3, as DNA: TGTGCCAGCAGTTTTGACAGGGGTCGCAATTCACCCCTCCACTTT. Amino acids: CASSFDRGRNSPLHF.

This clonotype was counted at least ten times. The rearrangement links TRBV9 to TRBJ2-1; 9 bases align to TRBD1. Germline assignment: CDR1 SGDLS and CDR2 YYNGEE. Trimming at V came to 0 bases and at J to 0 bases, leaving 13 bases not matched to a gene. There are 20 residues in the CDR3. CDR3 sequence reads: CASSVGPRDRAYSSYNEQFF. CDR3 DNA sequence: TGTGCCAGCAGCGTAGGCCCCCGGGACAGGGCCTATAGCTCCTACAATGAGCAGTTCTTC.

This clonotype was counted many times. The chain recombines TRBV9 with TRBJ2-7; no clear D gene. V was cut by 3 bases and J by 2 bases, with 12 bases left in between. The CDR3 has 14 amino acids. Germline CDR1 and CDR2: SGDLS and YYNGEE. The CDR3 nucleotides read TGTGCCAGCAGCGAGGTTCCCTTCGCCTACGAGCAGTACTTC. It codes for CASSEVPFAYEQYF.

This clonotype showed up many times. The germline gene is not matched at one end of the junction; a read error may be the cause. The chain couples TRBV9 to TRBJ2-3; TRBD2 aligns across 9 bases. The CDR3 consists of 14 residues. Germline CDR1 and CDR2: SGDLS and YYNGEE. This chain's CDR3 is CASGSGTSKDTQYF. In nucleotides, the CDR3 is TGTGCCAGCGGTTCCGGGACTAGCAAAGATACGCAGTATTTT. Drawing the rest from reference TRBV9 and TRBJ2-3, the complete variable domain is DSGVTQTPKHLITATGQRVTLRCSPRSGDLSVYWYQQSLDQGLQFLIQYYNGEERAKGNILERFSAQQFPDLHSELNLSSLELGDSALYFCASGSGTSKDTQYFGPGTRLTVL.